These 15 T cell receptor beta chains share one sample of origin, sequenced in a study of T cells in narcolepsy. Using immunoSEQ multiplex PCR, the repertoire was profiled, and TCRdb retains in-frame clones only, with some absent. The sample yields tens of thousands of clones, roughly 80% seen once. Sequencing input: CD45RA- memory CD4+ T cells from PBMCs. These receptors all come from a human donor with narcolepsy.

The chain uses TRBV11-3 and TRBJ2-1; D is unclear. Germline CDR1 is SGHNT and CDR2 is YENEEA. Trimming took 2 bases from V and 7 from J, leaving 15 bases between them. The CDR3 runs to 15 residues. For the CDR3, the DNA is TGTGCCAGCAGCTTACTACCGGCCCCCGGGAATGAGCAGTTCTTC. Its translation: CASSLLPAPGNEQFF.

CDR3 coding DNA: TGCGCCAGCAGCCCGGGGCTCATGAACACTGAAGCTTTCTTT. It codes for CASSPGLMNTEAFF. This sequence joins TRBV5-1 and TRBJ1-1; the D gene is possibly TRBD1 (5 bases). V lost 4 bases and J 0 bases, leaving 10 bases between the germline ends. Germline values: CDR1 SGHRS, CDR2 YFSETQ. CDR3 length equals 14 residues. Based on the CDR3 plus reference TRBV5-1 and TRBJ1-1, the full variable domain is KAGVTQTPRYLIKTRGQQVTLSCSPISGHRSVSWYQQTPGQGLQFLFEYFSETQRNKGNFPGRFSGRQFSNSRSEMNVSTLELGDSALYLCASSPGLMNTEAFFGQGTRLTVV.

The rearrangement joins TRBV14 to TRBJ1-1; the D gene is possibly TRBD1 (5 bases). Germline CDR1 is SGHDN and CDR2 is FVKESK. Trimming removed 5 bases from V and 5 bases from J, with 18 bases in between. The CDR3 spans 15 residues. The CDR3 DNA sequence: TGTGCCAGCAGCGGGAAGGGGAGAATGTTTACTGAAGCTTTCTTT. This translates into CASSGKGRMFTEAFF.

The genes are TRBV6-5 and TRBJ2-1; D is undetermined. In germline, CDR1 is MNHEY, CDR2 SVGAGI. This CDR3 is built from 15 residues. V was trimmed by 6 bases and J by 5 bases, leaving 17 bases between them. CDR3 sequence reads: CASRPSHVPHNEQFF. In DNA, the CDR3 is TGTGCCAGCAGGCCGTCTCACGTACCACACAATGAGCAGTTCTTC.

The genes are TRBV7-8 and TRBJ1-5, with D hard to call. The CDR3 covers 16 residues. Trimming took off 0 bases at V and 0 bases at J, with 9 bases between the two ends. Germline V lookup: CDR1 SGHVS, CDR2 FQNEAQ. CDR3 sequence reads: CASSLATTYSNQPQHF. CDR3 DNA: TGTGCCAGCAGCTTAGCGACGACTTATAGCAATCAGCCCCAGCATTTT. The full variable domain, in which reference TRBV7-8 and TRBJ1-5 provide the parts outside the CDR3, is GAGVSQSPRYKVAKRGQDVALRCDPISGHVSLFWYQQALGQGPEFLTYFQNEAQLDKSGLPSDRFFAERPEGSVSTLKIQRTQQEDSAVYLCASSLATTYSNQPQHFGDGTRLSIL.

This chain joins TRBV19 and TRBJ1-6, with D uncertain. Germline CDR1 and CDR2: LNHDA and SQIVND (reference sequence). The CDR3 has 16 amino acids. The V end was cut by 3 bases, the J end by 3 bases, with 12 bases between. The chain's CDR3 is CASSISPQVYNSPLHF. CDR3 in DNA: TGTGCCAGTAGTATCTCCCCCCAGGTCTATAATTCACCCCTCCACTTT.

The genes are TRBV5-6 and TRBJ1-6, with D perhaps matching TRBD1 (5 bases). Germline V gene data show CDR1 as SGHDT and CDR2 as YYEEEE. CDR3 size: 18 residues. V lost 3 bases and J 4 bases, leaving 20 bases between the germline ends. The CDR3 sequence is CASSYLHIQGLYNSPLHF. CDR3 bases: TGTGCCAGCAGCTACTTGCATATCCAGGGCTTATATAATTCACCCCTCCACTTT.

The chain couples TRBV6-1 to TRBJ1-1; weak D call: TRBD1 (5 bases). Trimming took off 8 bases at V and 4 bases at J, with 11 bases between the two ends. This CDR3 has 12 amino acids. Per the germline V gene, CDR1 is MNHNS and CDR2 is SASEGT. The CDR3 nucleotides are TGTGCCAGCGGGGAGGGGACCACTGAAGCTTTCTTT. Its translation: CASGEGTTEAFF.

The V call is TRBV7-7, the J call TRBJ2-1; D not resolved. V was shortened by 5 bases and J by 5 bases, with 13 bases between the two germline ends. This CDR3 comprises 14 residues. CDR1 and CDR2 from the germline V gene are SSHAT and FNYEAQ (reference sequence). CDR3 DNA sequence: TGTGCCAGCAGCAGAGATGACTCAGACAATGAGCAGTTCTTC. Its protein product is CASSRDDSDNEQFF.

Here the CDR3 DNA reads TGTGCCAGCAGCTTTTCAGGGACAGGGAATGGCTACACCTTC. It yields the protein CASSFSGTGNGYTF. This chain connects TRBV7-3 to TRBJ1-2, with 9 bases that match TRBD1. The length of the CDR3 is 14 residues. With 3 bases clipped from V and 6 bases from J, the junction kept 5 bases outside the gene matches. CDR1 is SGHTA, CDR2 FQGTGA, per germline. Supplemented by reference TRBV7-3 and TRBJ1-2, the full variable domain reads GAGVSQTPSNKVTEKGKYVELRCDPISGHTALYWYRQSLGQGPEFLIYFQGTGAADDSGLPNDRFFAVRPEGSVSTLKIQRTERGDSAVYLCASSFSGTGNGYTFGSGTRLTVV.

This chain links TRBV9 with TRBJ2-1; D unclear. Trimming pared 0 bases from V and 7 bases from J, leaving 8 bases between. Germline CDR1 is SGDLS and CDR2 is YYNGEE. This CDR3 spans 13 amino acids. The chain's CDR3 is CASSVALRNEQFF. The CDR3 bases are TGTGCCAGCAGCGTAGCATTGCGAAATGAGCAGTTCTTC.

CDR3: CASSLASVDYGYTF. DNA of the CDR3: TGTGCCAGCAGCTTAGCGTCTGTGGATTATGGCTACACCTTC. The J gene is TRBJ1-2, the V gene TRBV7-8; D gene ambiguous. Looked up from germline, CDR1 is SGHVS and CDR2 is FQNEAQ. Trimming cost V 0 bases and J 5 bases, with 10 bases left between them. CDR3 size: 14 residues.

This sequence joins TRBV7-9 and TRBJ1-1; maybe TRBD1 (5 bases). V was pared by 3 bases and J by 3 bases, with 11 bases between. The CDR3 runs to 14 residues. Germline V gene data show CDR1 as SEHNR and CDR2 as FQNEAQ (reference sequence). The CDR3 loop reads CASSLYPGHTEAFF. CDR3 nucleotide sequence: TGTGCCAGCAGCTTGTACCCGGGGCACACTGAAGCTTTCTTT.

This rearrangement joins TRBV30 to TRBJ2-3; 9 nucleotides line up with TRBD1. Trimming took 1 base from V and 4 from J; bases not matched to a gene: 9. Germline V gene lookup returns CDR1 GTSNPN and CDR2 SVGIG (reference sequence). The CDR3 runs 16 residues. This CDR3 is CAWSEWGTGSADTQYF. As DNA, the CDR3 is TGTGCCTGGAGTGAATGGGGGACAGGGTCAGCAGATACGCAGTATTTT.

The chain joins TRBV5-5 to TRBJ2-3; tentatively, D is TRBD1 (5 bases). This CDR3 has 14 amino acids. With 2 bases removed from V and 2 bases from J, the gap between germline ends came to 9 bases. Germline lookup yields CDR1 SGHKS and CDR2 YYEKEE (reference sequence). CDR3 sequence: CASSFTGVTDTQYF. The CDR3 region has the DNA TGTGCCAGCAGCTTTACAGGAGTCACAGATACGCAGTATTTT.